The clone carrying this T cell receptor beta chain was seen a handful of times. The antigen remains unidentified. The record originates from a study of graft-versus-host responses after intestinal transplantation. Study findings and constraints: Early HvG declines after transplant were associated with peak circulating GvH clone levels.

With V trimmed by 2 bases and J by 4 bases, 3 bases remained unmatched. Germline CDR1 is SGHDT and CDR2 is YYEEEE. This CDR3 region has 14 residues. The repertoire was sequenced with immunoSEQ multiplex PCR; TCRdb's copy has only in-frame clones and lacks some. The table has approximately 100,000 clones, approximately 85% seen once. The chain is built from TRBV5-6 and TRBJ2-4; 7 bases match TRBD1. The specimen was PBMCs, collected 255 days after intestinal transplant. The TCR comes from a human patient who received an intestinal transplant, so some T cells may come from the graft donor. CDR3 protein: CASSLGTAKNIQYF. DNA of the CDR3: TGTGCCAGCAGCTTAGGGACAGCAAAAAACATTCAGTACTTC.